A single TCR beta chain is shown here with its context. The specificity of this receptor is unknown. It has no much larger one-base neighbor in the sample; base qualities were not kept. The sample belongs to a study of cytomegalovirus exposure and HLA in healthy donors (dated by TCRdb to between 2016 and 2019). Regarding the study in general: An earlier analysis of roughly 610 of the donors reported approximately 280 Gb of sequence data and 117 million unique TCR beta sequences obtained from approximately 180 million T cells. An early release that covered roughly 600 HLA-typed donors contained approximately 300 gigabases of sequencing data and tens of millions of unique TCR sequences. Of the roughly 430 genotyped donors, approximately 83% fell in the genetic ancestry cluster associated with self-reported Caucasian donors. The study aimed to test whether cataloging public T cell receptors could reveal signatures of past pathogen exposure. The study used immunosequencing to profile the T cell repertoires of under 700 subjects and linked those repertoires to cytomegalovirus serostatus. In addition to the first cohort of several hundred subjects, a separate validation cohort of approximately 130 different subjects was used. High-throughput TCR immunosequencing, statistical association of individual TCRs with disease status, and machine learning were combined to predict cytomegalovirus infection status. In a later analysis, previously published TCR beta repertoires from 600 to 850 donors were re-analyzed and high-resolution HLA genotyping was added so that TCR occurrence patterns could be studied. Rather than using new phenotypic data, the later analysis identified candidate immune exposures from TCR beta sequences and from how often those sequences occurred across donors. An earlier analysis of a few hundred of the donors applied high-throughput TCR beta sequencing to assess whether each TCR beta V gene segment acted as functional or pseudogenic. Donor age, sex, ethnicity and CMV serostatus were compiled alongside the repertoire data. Genome-wide SNP genotypes for about three fifths of the roughly 670 donors were used in a later genetic analysis, which treated that subset as a discovery cohort. All discovery cohort repertoires had been generated on a single sequencing platform. HLA typing included class I and class II loci at four-digit resolution. Typing coverage varied by locus: roughly 629-630 donors for A, B, C, DRB1 and DQB1; around 560 for DQA1; over 600 for DPA1; around 490 for DPB1. About five DR-DQ haplotypes were handled as single units for association and clustering, since linkage in the cohort was strong. Among a few hundred genotyped donors of the cohort, an average of approximately 230,000 unique TCR beta nucleotide sequences were sequenced per donor, roughly a sixth of them non-productive.

The cohort consisted of 600 or so healthy bone marrow donors. At the time of sampling, all cohort members were nominally healthy, though unrecorded immune exposures were likely present. The donor was CMV seronegative and belonged to the group of roughly 330 seronegative cohort members. Every donor gave a peripheral blood sample, and the peripheral blood mononuclear cells from that sample were used for TCR beta sequencing. The Qiagen DNeasy Blood Extraction Kit was used to extract genomic DNA from the blood cell samples. Libraries were made using the immunoSEQ multiplex PCR assay. For the multiplex PCR, a mixture combining 60 forward primers for TCR Vbeta segments and 13 reverse primers for TCR Jbeta segments was used. The CDR3 region of rearranged TCR beta genes was amplified from genomic DNA by a multiplex PCR assay. On the Illumina HiSeq System, the amplified TCR beta libraries were sequenced as 87-base-pair reads. The study's own analysis went as follows. Across the 600 to 700 repertoires, a later analysis counted tens of millions of unique TCR beta chains, about 10 million of which were shared by at least two donors. To remove PCR and sequencing errors, raw reads were error-corrected and collapsed into unique sequences using a nearest-neighbor algorithm that merged closely related sequences. Alignment of CDR3 sequences to IMGT reference sequences was used to assign V, D and J gene segments. Each retained sequence needed at least a six-nucleotide match to both a V gene segment and a J gene segment. A rearrangement was called productive if the CDR3 had no stop codons and remained in frame with V and J, and every other rearrangement was called non-productive. CDR3 was defined according to IMGT convention as the region running from the second conserved V-encoded cysteine to the conserved J-encoded phenylalanine. The earlier analysis of some 580 of the donors excluded any sequence lacking an unambiguous match to a single V gene segment. In an earlier analysis of some 590 of the donors, a V segment was called functional when productive rearrangements were above 56.7%, and segregating when the standard deviation between donors exceeded 5%. To diagnose cytomegalovirus status from the catalog of TCR beta chain sequences, a statistical classification framework was built. V and J gene assignment, in a later analysis, came from comparing TCR nucleotide sequences with IMGT/GENE-DB human TR gene sequences. In a later analysis, CDR3 sequences and most-parsimonious VDJ recombination scenarios were assigned using the TCRdist pipeline. In a later analysis, each TCR beta chain was defined by its CDR3 amino acid sequence together with its V-gene family, and reads without a unique V-gene family were excluded. To address suspected cross-contamination and a sequencing artifact, a later analysis removed some 620 highly shared, low-generation-probability nucleotide sequences. For each public chain, a later analysis derived a clonal expansion index from normalized ranks of inferred template counts within each repertoire. In a later analysis, generation probabilities were computed with a VDJ recombination model fitted to out-of-frame rearrangements, and the resulting probabilities were checked against IGoR. Hypergeometric tests were used in a later analysis to score TCR-TCR, TCR-HLA and TCR-CMV co-occurrence, with a repertoire-size bias correction applied to the TCR pairs. False discovery rates were estimated in a later analysis by permuting HLA or CMV assignments 20 times. In a later analysis, co-occurring TCRs were grouped using DBSCAN, with TCRdist sequence similarity added in when clustering inside HLA-allele-positive subsets. Co-occurrence clustering excluded repertoires with fewer than 30,000 or more than 120,000 public chains, plus five with anomalous nucleotide sharing. TCRdb retrieved this table from immuneACCESS and kept in-frame rearrangements only. Not all clones are present; in checked studies, unresolved V genes account for under half, and no reason is known for the remainder. V, J and clone size are taken as reported in that table, and D and trimming were inferred from the DNA itself. The sample records roughly 130,000 clones, more than 80% of which are singletons. Of the sample, 1% is held by the ten largest clones.

Beyond this particular receptor, the publication reports: When HLA alleles, especially DR and DQ, strongly co-occurred, TCR associations were difficult to assign to individual alleles. In an earlier analysis of more than 500 of the donors, most TCR beta V segments appeared in productive rearrangements about 87% or about 30% of the time, broadly matching IMGT annotations. Immune exposure information for the cohort was limited to CMV serostatus. According to a later analysis, most CMV-associated TCR beta chains appeared to be HLA-restricted, and the HLA associations seemed to be driven largely by CMV exposure. Correlated functional status among segregating V segments might be attributable to linkage disequilibrium, but an unknown experimental factor could not be ruled out. This cohort had only TCR beta chains sequenced, and the lack of alpha or paired-chain data limited which features could be detected. In a later analysis, TCR association rates were found to vary across HLA loci, with the most associated TCRs seen for DRB1 alleles and the fewest for HLA-C alleles. According to a later genetic analysis, donors in an Asian-associated ancestry cluster had fewer N-insertions in productive TCRs than the approximately 630-donor mean. Presence/absence analyses assumed roughly uniform sequencing depth across donors, an assumption that may not hold. Because counts were too low, about 15 rarely observed V segments, including chromosome 9 orphons, were left out of the earlier analysis of 500 to 750 of the donors. According to the authors, the approach could potentially be generalized to other disease states and immunological phenotypes. A group of highly shared sequence variants was considered likely to be a technical artifact of the sequencing pipeline. Across donors, most TCR sequences were observed very rarely, whereas some public TCRs were present in many individuals. Three of the identified cytomegalovirus-associated TCR beta chains were confirmed in vitro to be specific for cytomegalovirus antigens. The study listed over 150 TCR beta chains as associated with cytomegalovirus. The classifier was reported to diagnose cytomegalovirus status with high specificity and sensitivity in both the original and validation cohorts. HLA typing was unavailable for some donors at each locus, so association tests used only the typed subset. In a later analysis, HLA-associated TCR beta chains showed more clonal expansion and lower generation probabilities than non-associated chains that were equally common. In a later genetic analysis, a missense DCLRE1C variant was associated with V-gene and J-gene trimming of TCR beta chains, and the association was replicated in an independent cohort. Some IMGT-functional V segments, including TRBV6-2 and TRBV6-3, could not be told apart with the 87-base-pair reads, so those segments were excluded. A further reported finding was that TCR beta sequences accurately predicted the HLA-A and HLA-B alleles for most subjects in the first cohort. A later analysis reported that several top co-occurrence clusters appeared linked to parvovirus B19, influenza, CMV and Epstein-Barr virus. At a false discovery rate of 0.05, a later analysis linked 16,000 or so TCR beta sequences to specific HLA alleles.

Per the germline V gene (reference sequence), LNHNV is the CDR1 and YYDKDF is the CDR2. The CDR3 starts with the cysteine, ends with the phenylalanine, and has 15 residues. Of all the DNA, just the CDR3 is kept, 45 bases in frame from base 1. V is clipped by 9 bases and J by 1 base, and the sequence between their germline boundaries is 16 bases long. The rearranged segments are TRBV15 and TRBJ1-3; a weak D assignment points to TRBD1 (5 bases agree). The sequencing sample was made of PBMCs. The sequence was obtained from a man in his forties in good health and CMV-seronegative. The CDR3 reads as follows: CATEEGPQSGNTIYF. The nucleotide sequence reads as follows: TGTGCCACAGAGGAGGGGCCACAGTCTGGAAACACCATATATTTT.